Listed below are T cell receptor beta chains from one sample, sequenced in a study of blood T cell repertoires in COVID-19. The protocol was immunoSEQ multiplex PCR, while the TCRdb copy is restricted to in-frame clones and leaves out a portion. The sample shows about 250,000 clones, around 90% of them seen only once. The sample was peripheral blood. Receptors originate from a woman aged 35 to 49 who had recovered from COVID-19. Each CDR3 is given with its conserved first and last residue. The D gene is left open where the match is weak. For some rows the clone size is stated as once, few or many, or as a class when expanded; others skip it.

size,J,V,D,CDR3,DNA
NA,TRBJ1-1,TRBV19,TRBD1,CASSLSGTGNTEAFF,TGTGCCAGTAGTCTTTCCGGGACAGGGAACACTGAAGCTTTCTTT
NA,TRBJ1-2,TRBV5-1,NA,CASSLVLGEWTF,TGCGCCAGCAGCTTGGTTCTCGGGGAGTGGACCTTC
NA,TRBJ2-2,TRBV11-3,TRBD2,CASSIRPSGNTGELFF,TGTGCCAGCAGCATTAGGCCTAGCGGGAACACCGGGGAGCTGTTTTTT
NA,TRBJ1-6,TRBV6-5,NA,CASSRDYNSPLHF,TGTGCCAGCAGTCGGGACTATAATTCACCCCTCCACTTT
NA,TRBJ2-1,TRBV30,NA,CAWSPPPRGQEQFF,TGTGCCTGGAGTCCACCGCCCCGGGGTCAGGAGCAGTTCTTC
few,TRBJ2-2,TRBV5-1,TRBD1,CASSQSPGTGVTGELFF,TGCGCCAGCAGTCAGTCCCCCGGGACAGGGGTAACCGGGGAGCTGTTTTTT
NA,TRBJ2-1,TRBV23-1,TRBD2,CASSPIEAGLFNEQFF,TGCGCCAGCAGCCCAATAGAAGCGGGACTCTTTAATGAGCAGTTCTTC
NA,TRBJ2-7,TRBV6-1,TRBD1,CASSEEVRGYEQYF,TGTGCCAGCAGTGAAGAGGTCAGGGGGTACGAGCAGTACTTC
NA,TRBJ2-7,TRBV6-5,NA,CASSYSFFSGEQYF,TGTGCCAGCAGTTACTCTTTTTTTTCCGGCGAGCAGTACTTC
NA,TRBJ1-4,TRBV6-5,TRBD1,CASSPIQTGTEKLFF,TGTGCCAGCAGCCCAATCCAGACAGGGACTGAAAAACTGTTTTTT
few,TRBJ2-7,TRBV2,TRBD2,CASSLGGLAGAAQYF,TGTGCCAGCAGTTTGGGGGGGCTAGCGGGAGCGGCTCAGTACTTC
once,TRBJ2-3,TRBV27,TRBD2,CASSLWGGADTQYF,TGTGCCAGCAGTCTTTGGGGGGGGGCAGATACGCAGTATTTT
NA,TRBJ2-1,TRBV7-2,TRBD2,CASSRSGLAGGPVEQFF,TGTGCCAGCAGCCGTTCGGGACTAGCGGGAGGGCCCGTTGAGCAGTTCTTC
NA,TRBJ1-2,TRBV19,NA,CASTPQGRGYGYTF,TGTGCCAGTACTCCTCAGGGGCGCGGGTATGGCTACACCTTC
NA,TRBJ2-3,TRBV5-4,TRBD2,CASSPGLAGGEDTQYF,TGTGCCAGCAGCCCAGGACTAGCGGGAGGAGAAGATACGCAGTATTTT
NA,TRBJ2-2,TRBV24-1,NA,CATSGLENTGELFF,TGTGCCACCAGTGGACTAGAGAACACCGGGGAGCTGTTTTTT
NA,TRBJ1-6,TRBV7-2,NA,CASNRGGEGGSPLHF,TGTGCCAGCAACCGCGGGGGCGAGGGAGGGTCACCCCTCCACTTT
NA,TRBJ1-1,TRBV6-5,TRBD1,CASKGTGGTEAFF,TGTGCCAGCAAAGGGACAGGGGGGACTGAAGCTTTCTTT
NA,TRBJ1-2,TRBV7-8,NA,CASSPAGGGDYGYTF,TGTGCCAGCAGCCCTGCTGGGGGGGGCGACTATGGCTACACCTTC
few,TRBJ2-1,TRBV9,TRBD1,CASSVEAGGSDEQFF,TGTGCCAGCAGCGTAGAGGCAGGGGGCTCGGATGAGCAGTTCTTC
NA,TRBJ2-7,TRBV19,NA,CASSIPGSYEQYF,TGTGCCAGTAGTATCCCAGGTTCCTACGAGCAGTACTTC
NA,TRBJ2-7,TRBV27,NA,CASSLFPGSYEQYF,TGTGCCAGCAGTTTATTCCCAGGCTCCTACGAGCAGTACTTC
NA,TRBJ2-2,TRBV29-1,TRBD1,CSVATGTGATGELFF,TGCAGCGTCGCAACGGGGACAGGGGCCACCGGGGAGCTGTTTTTT
NA,TRBJ2-3,TRBV7-3,TRBD2,CASSRGTSGSTDTQYF,TGTGCCAGCAGCCGCGGGACTAGCGGAAGCACAGATACGCAGTATTTT
NA,TRBJ2-4,TRBV5-1,NA,CASSLVLGAAKNIQYF,TGCGCCAGCAGCTTGGTCTTGGGGGCTGCCAAAAACATTCAGTACTTC
NA,TRBJ2-1,TRBV7-6,NA,CASSLVREPYNEQFF,TGTGCCAGCAGCTTAGTCCGGGAGCCCTACAATGAGCAGTTCTTC
NA,TRBJ1-1,TRBV29-1,NA,CSVEWGGTEAFF,TGCAGCGTTGAGTGGGGGGGCACTGAAGCTTTCTTT
NA,TRBJ2-5,TRBV9,NA,CASSVGGSETGETQYF,TGTGCCAGCAGCGTAGGGGGTAGCGAAACCGGGGAGACCCAGTACTTC
NA,TRBJ2-7,TRBV6-5,NA,CASSTEQGTYEQYF,TGTGCCAGCAGTACGGAACAGGGCACCTACGAGCAGTACTTC
once,TRBJ2-7,TRBV2,TRBD1,CASRRQGTGEQYF,TGTGCCAGCCGCCGACAGGGGACTGGGGAGCAGTACTTC
NA,TRBJ2-3,TRBV19,TRBD2,CASSMGLSGSGDTQYF,TGTGCCAGTAGTATGGGACTAAGCGGGAGTGGAGATACGCAGTATTTT
NA,TRBJ2-1,TRBV7-3,NA,CASSLIVGGSYNEQFF,TGTGCCAGCAGCTTAATTGTGGGAGGCTCCTACAATGAGCAGTTCTTC
few,TRBJ2-3,TRBV30,NA,CAWSTAVGTDTQYF,TGTGCCTGGAGTACGGCGGTAGGCACAGATACGCAGTATTTT
NA,TRBJ2-5,TRBV13,TRBD1,CASSQSGQGAAKETQYF,TGTGCCAGCAGCCAATCGGGACAGGGGGCGGCAAAAGAGACCCAGTACTTC
once,TRBJ1-3,TRBV5-1,NA,CASSLDTASGNTIYF,TGCGCCAGCAGCTTAGACACCGCCTCTGGAAACACCATATATTTT
NA,TRBJ2-5,TRBV7-9,NA,CASSFLDGETQYF,TGTGCCAGCAGCTTCCTAGATGGGGAGACCCAGTACTTC
NA,TRBJ2-1,TRBV10-3,TRBD2,CANSPGRGDNEQFF,TGTGCCAACTCCCCCGGGAGGGGGGACAATGAGCAGTTCTTC
NA,TRBJ2-4,TRBV6-1,TRBD1,CASSEDRGLSKNIQYF,TGTGCCAGCAGTGAGGACAGGGGTCTCTCCAAAAACATTCAGTACTTC
NA,TRBJ2-1,TRBV7-9,TRBD2,CASSFKWTSGLNNEQFF,TGTGCCAGCAGCTTTAAATGGACTAGCGGATTAAACAATGAGCAGTTCTTC
NA,TRBJ1-4,TRBV11-2,NA,CASSLGGPANEKLFF,TGTGCCAGCAGCTTGGGGGGGCCTGCTAATGAAAAACTGTTTTTT
NA,TRBJ1-1,TRBV25-1,NA,CASNHNRGENTEAFF,TGTGCCAGCAACCATAATCGGGGGGAGAACACTGAAGCTTTCTTT
NA,TRBJ1-2,TRBV6-5,NA,CASSYRDNYGYTF,TGTGCCAGCAGTTACCGGGATAACTATGGCTACACCTTC
NA,TRBJ2-2,TRBV5-1,TRBD2,CASSWLAGGTGELFF,TGCGCCAGCAGCTGGCTAGCGGGAGGCACCGGGGAGCTGTTTTTT
once,TRBJ2-1,TRBV27,TRBD2,CASSDLAVLTNEQFF,TGTGCCAGCAGTGACCTAGCGGTCCTCACCAATGAGCAGTTCTTC
NA,TRBJ2-7,TRBV19,TRBD2,CASSIVGRIAGTYEQYF,TGTGCCAGTAGTATAGTGGGACGGATAGCGGGCACCTACGAGCAGTACTTC
NA,TRBJ2-2,TRBV3-1/TRBV3-2,NA,CASAGGRDGNTGELFF,TGTGCCAGCGCCGGGGGGCGGGACGGTAACACCGGGGAGCTGTTTTTT
NA,TRBJ2-2,TRBV28,TRBD2,CASRTSGKAGELFF,TGTGCCAGCAGAACTAGCGGGAAGGCCGGGGAGCTGTTTTTT
once,TRBJ1-1,TRBV7-9,TRBD1,CASNLQGVSEAFF,TGTGCCAGCAATCTCCAGGGGGTATCTGAAGCTTTCTTT
NA,TRBJ2-5,TRBV2,NA,CASSRSPPETQYF,TGTGCCAGCAGTCGAAGCCCTCCCGAGACCCAGTACTTC
NA,TRBJ2-3,TRBV10-3,TRBD2,CAISGGYSGSSTDTQYF,TGTGCCATCAGTGGAGGTTATAGCGGGAGTAGCACAGATACGCAGTATTTT
NA,TRBJ2-1,TRBV7-6,NA,CASSLAYPGVHEQFF,TGTGCCAGCAGCTTAGCTTATCCAGGGGTCCATGAGCAGTTCTTC